This TCR beta chain was identified during a study of Ad26.COV2.S vaccination and SARS-CoV-2 variants. From germline, CDR1 is SGHAT and CDR2 FQNNGV. V lost 2 bases and J lost 9, with 11 bases in between. The CDR3 totals 13 residues. The treatment here: around 19 received Ad26.COV2.S at low or high dose, single or two shots; five or six received placebo; per-sample allocation not given. After the first vaccine or placebo injection, samples were drawn on day 63. Profiled with immunoSEQ multiplex PCR; TCRdb holds only in-frame clones, not every one. The sample has more than 300,000 clones; around 85% are singletons.

Sequenced here: peripheral blood, sampled in a trial of Ad26.COV2.S vaccine versus placebo. This clonotype was sampled from a person between 18 and 59 years old who received the Ad26.COV2.S COVID-19 vaccine or a placebo. The V gene is TRBV11-2, the J gene TRBJ2-1; D possibly corresponds to TRBD2 (5 bases). The chain's CDR3 is CASSLNPAGEQFF. CDR3 DNA: TGTGCCAGCAGCTTAAATCCGGCGGGTGAGCAGTTCTTC.